These 16 T cell receptor beta chains share one sample of origin, sequenced in a study of T cells expressing NK-cell markers. TCRdb derives one entry per CDR3 protein from the 5' RACE reads, leaving out DNA. The sample includes under 500,000 distinct CDR3 sequences. The sequencing sample was made of blood T cells: a sorted CD56 or NKG2C T cell subset, CD4+ or CD8+ T cells, or bulk PBMC T cells (not recorded which). These receptors all stem from a woman aged 18 to 75 in good health.

CDR3 residues: CASSLDGTYYSNQPQHF. This chain uses TRBV11-2 with TRBJ1-5; with no DNA, the TCRdb D assignment of TRBD1 cannot be verified. Germline lookup yields CDR1 SGHAT and CDR2 FQNNGV. The CDR3 has 17 residues.

The genes are TRBV9 and TRBJ1-1. The CDR3 consists of 13 residues. Germline CDR1 reads SGDLS; CDR2 reads YYNGEE. CDR3 region: CASSVGGRTEAFF.

The J gene is TRBJ2-5, the V gene TRBV11-2; as DNA is missing, the TRBD2 call by TCRdb cannot be tested. This CDR3 is 16 amino acids long. Germline CDR1 SGHAT, CDR2 FQNNGV. Here the CDR3 reads CASSFGRRGVWETQYF. Full variable domain (missing parts from reference TRBV11-2 and TRBJ2-5): EAGVAQSPRYKIIEKRQSVAFWCNPISGHATLYWYQQILGQGPKLLIQFQNNGVVDDSQLPKDRFSAERLKGVDSTLKIQPAKLEDSAVYLCASSFGRRGVWETQYFGPGTRLLVL.

This chain links TRBV14 with TRBJ2-5; TCRdb calls TRBD1, which cannot be checked without DNA. Looked up from germline, CDR1 is SGHDN and CDR2 is FVKESK. The CDR3 extends over 18 amino acids. CDR3 sequence reads: CASSQGGTAPGGKETQYF.

The rearrangement links TRBV27 to TRBJ1-6. The CDR3 runs to 13 residues. Germline CDR1 and CDR2: MNHEY and SMNVEV (reference sequence). CDR3 protein: CASRGLSNSPLHF.

This CDR3 reads CSARDNILRFF. The rearrangement uses TRBV20-1 and TRBJ2-1. This CDR3 has 11 amino acids. CDR1 is DFQATT, CDR2 SNEGSKA, per germline (reference sequence).

The chain links TRBV30 to TRBJ1-4; the TCRdb call, TRBD1, lacks DNA for checking. The CDR3 runs to 14 residues. CDR1 is GTSNPN and CDR2 is SVGIG in the germline V gene (reference sequence). This chain's CDR3 is CAWSQGTGDEKLFF. The variable domain in full, completed from reference TRBV30 and TRBJ1-4, reads SQTIHQWPATLVQPVGSPLSLECTVEGTSNPNLYWYRQAAGRGLQLLFYSVGIGQISSEVPQNLSASRPQDRQFILSSKKLLLSDSGFYLCAWSQGTGDEKLFFGSGTQLSVL.

This chain links TRBV6-1 with TRBJ1-1; absent DNA, TCRdb's TRBD1 call cannot be checked. Germline V CDR1 and CDR2: MNHNS, SASEGT. This CDR3 region has 15 residues. The CDR3 sequence: CASRIRTGGSTEAFF.

This chain joins TRBV13 and TRBJ1-5. In germline, CDR1 is PRHDT, CDR2 FYEKMQ (reference sequence). The CDR3 is 14 amino acids. CDR3 in amino acids: CASSFQGGDQPQHF.

The genes are TRBV7-9 and TRBJ2-6; the TCRdb call, TRBD1, lacks DNA for checking. The germline V gene encodes CDR1 SEHNR and CDR2 FQNEAQ (reference sequence). The CDR3 has 16 amino acids. The CDR3 loop is CASSQVTLRGANVLTF.

V usage is TRBV28 and J usage is TRBJ2-7; TCRdb proposes TRBD1, but this gene call is untestable without DNA. The CDR3 is made up of 16 amino acids. Germline V lookup: CDR1 MDHEN, CDR2 SYDVKM. The CDR3 sequence: CASSLTGTGVRGEQYF.

The rearrangement links TRBV18 to TRBJ2-3. Germline assignment: CDR1 KGHSH and CDR2 LQKENI. The length of the CDR3 is 11 residues. The CDR3 protein is CASSLDRSQYF. The full variable domain, completed using reference TRBV18 and TRBJ2-3, is NAGVMQNPRHLVRRRGQEARLRCSPMKGHSHVYWYRQLPEEGLKFMVYLQKENIIDESGMPKERFSAEFPKEGPSILRIQQVVRGDSAAYFCASSLDRSQYFGPGTRLTVL.

This chain links TRBV18 with TRBJ1-1. CDR3 size: 13 residues. Germline V gives CDR1 KGHSH, CDR2 LQKENI. The CDR3 reads CASSRRGGTEAFF.

J is TRBJ2-1 and V is TRBV19; the D call from TCRdb, TRBD2, cannot be confirmed without DNA. Germline-derived CDR1 and CDR2 are LNHDA and SQIVND (reference sequence). The CDR3 is 17 residues long. The chain's CDR3 is CASSMGLAGDGDNEQFF.

The V and J genes are TRBV6-1 and TRBJ1-1; with no DNA, the TCRdb D assignment of TRBD1 cannot be verified. Germline V CDR1 and CDR2: MNHNS, SASEGT. The CDR3 extends over 13 amino acids. Here the CDR3 reads CASTKRGDTEAFF.

This chain links TRBV7-2 with TRBJ2-1. The CDR3 loop spans 12 amino acids. Germline V lookup: CDR1 SGHTA, CDR2 FQGNSA. Here the CDR3 reads CASSWIYNEQFF.